This entry concerns a single T cell receptor beta chain. The source of the sample is a study of PD-L1 blockade in urothelial cancer. As for the study in general: Prior chemotherapy ranged from 0 to 3 regimens per patient.

Trimming stripped 8 bases from V and 0 bases from J, with 13 bases between. Germline loops: CDR1 PRHDT, CDR2 FYEKMQ (reference sequence). The CDR3 runs 14 residues. Urothelial carcinoma in patients was locally advanced or metastatic. Sequenced by immunoSEQ multiplex PCR; TCRdb stores in-frame clones only, minus some. The data show some 29,000 clones, 87% seen once. The chain recombines TRBV13 with TRBJ1-1; TRBD1 might be the D (5 bases). The sequenced sample was PBMCs, obtained around atezolizumab (anti-PD-L1) treatment. The receptor comes from a man aged 45-65 years with urothelial cancer. CDR3 bases: TGTGCCAGCTTTCGGGGGAGGTTGAACACTGAAGCTTTCTTT. Its translation is CASFRGRLNTEAFF.